This T cell receptor beta chain was found in a study of cytomegalovirus exposure and HLA in healthy donors. Study-level points and caveats: Earlier analysis found most TCR beta V segments productive about 90% or about 30% of the time. In a later analysis, V- and J-gene trimming of beta chains associated with a DCLRE1C missense variant, replicated independently. The study put some 160 TCR beta chains on its list as cytomegalovirus-associated.

V was cut by 7 bases and J by 4 bases, with 13 bases left in between. The CDR3 loop spans 12 amino acids. Germline CDR1 SQVTM, CDR2 ANQGSEA. The study ran its PCR with 60 Vbeta and 13 Jbeta primers. Repertoires were generated with immunoSEQ multiplex PCR, while TCRdb's copy carries only in-frame clones and drops some. The profile shows over 150,000 clones, over 80% of them singletons. With respect to this clone: Its antigen is still unknown.

The chain joins TRBV29-1 to TRBJ1-1; no clear D. What was sequenced was PBMCs. The clonotype originates from a male donor in good health and CMV-seronegative. CDR3 region: CSAPSRGTEAFF. The DNA of the CDR3 is TGCAGCGCCCCAAGTCGGGGCACTGAAGCTTTCTTT.